The 32 T cell receptor beta chains presented below share a single source sample, sequenced in a study of Ad26.COV2.S vaccination and SARS-CoV-2 variants. Using immunoSEQ multiplex PCR, the repertoire was profiled, and TCRdb retains in-frame clones only, with some absent. The repertoire includes approximately 480,000 clones, around nine tenths of them detected once, and more than 10% sits in the top ten. Treatment in this sample: roughly 19 received Ad26.COV2.S at low or high dose, single or two shots; about 5 received placebo; per-sample allocation not given. At day 63 after the first vaccine or placebo injection, samples were drawn. The material sequenced was peripheral blood, taken in a trial of Ad26.COV2.S vaccine versus placebo. The receptors come from a person between 18 and 65 years old who received the Ad26.COV2.S COVID-19 vaccine or a placebo.

V usage is TRBV2 and J usage is TRBJ2-1; 7 positions agree with TRBD2. The trim removed 6 bases at V and 7 bases at J, leaving 15 bases unmatched. Germline loops: CDR1 SNHLY, CDR2 FYNNEI. CDR3 size: 16 residues. CDR3 region: CASRTLGKRDSNEQFF. In nucleotides, the CDR3 is TGTGCCAGCAGGACGCTAGGGAAGCGGGATTCAAATGAGCAGTTCTTC.

The V and J genes are TRBV5-1 and TRBJ2-1; D is perhaps TRBD1 (6 bases). Germline CDR1 reads SGHRS; CDR2 reads YFSETQ. This CDR3 has 15 amino acids. Trimming took 2 bases from V and 2 from J, leaving 11 bases between them. The CDR3: CASSFTGTTYNEQFF. Here the CDR3 DNA reads TGCGCCAGCAGCTTCACCGGGACAACCTACAATGAGCAGTTCTTC. Full variable domain (rest looked up from reference TRBV5-1 and TRBJ2-1): KAGVTQTPRYLIKTRGQQVTLSCSPISGHRSVSWYQQTPGQGLQFLFEYFSETQRNKGNFPGRFSGRQFSNSRSEMNVSTLELGDSALYLCASSFTGTTYNEQFFGPGTRLTVL.

The chain carries TRBV28 and TRBJ2-7, with a weak D call TRBD2 (5 bases). Trimming stripped 2 bases from V and 3 bases from J, with 17 bases between. This CDR3 contains 16 residues. Germline CDR1 and CDR2: MDHEN and SYDVKM. The CDR3 loop reads CASSLVGGGSVYEQYF. CDR3 nucleotide sequence: TGTGCCAGCAGTTTAGTCGGAGGAGGATCCGTCTACGAGCAGTACTTC.

Written as DNA, the CDR3 is TGTGCCAGCAGCTCCCCCGGGACAGGGAAAGGAAACACCATATATTTT. Its translation is CASSSPGTGKGNTIYF. The rearrangement uses TRBV7-2 and TRBJ1-3; the match to TRBD1 covers 9 bases. The CDR3 spans 16 residues. Germline CDR1 SGHTA, CDR2 FQGNSA. The V segment lost 4 bases and the J segment 4 bases; nucleotides outside the gene matches: 8. Based on the CDR3 plus reference TRBV7-2 and TRBJ1-3, the full variable domain is GAGVSQSPSNKVTEKGKDVELRCDPISGHTALYWYRQSLGQGLEFLIYFQGNSAPDKSGLPSDRFSAERTGGSVSTLTIQRTQQEDSAVYLCASSSPGTGKGNTIYFGEGSWLTVV.

V and J are TRBV5-8 and TRBJ1-5; D gene unclear. V lost 6 bases to trimming and J lost 7 bases, with 14 bases between them. CDR3 length equals 13 residues. Germline CDR1 reads SGHTS; CDR2 reads YDEGEE. In DNA form, the CDR3 reads TGTGCCAGCATCCGCAGGTTGGGACAGCCCCAGCATTTT. Its protein product is CASIRRLGQPQHF.

J is TRBJ2-1 and V is TRBV6-5; D ambiguous. CDR1 and CDR2 (germline): MNHEY, SVGAGI. The CDR3 extends over 15 amino acids. V was clipped by 2 bases and J by 5 bases, with 13 bases between them. This chain's CDR3 is CASSYTGLLNNEQFF. Here the CDR3 DNA reads TGTGCCAGCAGTTACACCGGCCTACTAAACAATGAGCAGTTCTTC.

This chain uses TRBV28 with TRBJ2-5; 7 nucleotides line up with TRBD1. The CDR3 length is 14 residues. V shed 7 bases, J shed 5 bases, and the junction held 10 bases outside the gene matches. Germline V gene lookup returns CDR1 MDHEN and CDR2 SYDVKM. For the CDR3, the DNA is TGTGCCAGCATTGGTTCGAGGGGGCTGGAGACCCAGTACTTC. This sequence encodes CASIGSRGLETQYF.

This clone was counted a few times. V gene TRBV5-1 combines with J gene TRBJ2-7; D may correspond to TRBD1 or TRBD2 (5 bases each). Deletions cut 3 bases from V and 3 bases from J, with 16 bases between. The CDR3 is 15 amino acids. Germline assignment: CDR1 SGHRS and CDR2 YFSETQ. The CDR3 DNA is TGCGCCAGCAGCTCCCTATCCGGGGCCTACTACGAGCAGTACTTC. This codes for CASSSLSGAYYEQYF.

This chain connects TRBV28 to TRBJ2-7; perhaps TRBD1 as D (6 bases). Trimming left V 3 bases short and J 2 bases short, with 11 bases between. Per germline, CDR1 MDHEN and CDR2 SYDVKM. This CDR3 is 14 amino acids long. Written as DNA, the CDR3 is TGTGCCAGCAGTTTTGAAGGGACAACCTACGAGCAGTACTTC. The encoded protein is CASSFEGTTYEQYF.

The chain couples TRBV7-2 to TRBJ1-2; D unresolved. V was shortened by 5 bases and J by 7 bases, with 17 bases between the two germline ends. Germline assignment: CDR1 SGHTA and CDR2 FQGNSA. CDR3 length: 14 amino acids. CDR3 residues: CASSVSGISGGYTF. The CDR3 coding sequence is TGTGCCAGCAGCGTATCGGGGATCTCTGGTGGCTACACCTTC.

The chain uses TRBV19 and TRBJ2-3; the D call may be TRBD1 or TRBD2 (5 bases each). Germline CDR1 and CDR2: LNHDA and SQIVND (reference sequence). This CDR3 is 14 amino acids long. V was shortened by 8 bases and J by 3 bases, with 15 bases between the two germline ends. CDR3 sequence reads: CASSGRGLTDTQYF. CDR3 coding DNA: TGTGCCAGTTCTGGACGGGGCTTGACAGATACGCAGTATTTT.

The CDR3 nucleotides are TGTGCCAGCAGCTTAGGAGCCAGGGGATTCACAGATACGCAGTATTTT. Translation: CASSLGARGFTDTQYF. J is TRBJ2-3 and V is TRBV7-9, with D possibly matching TRBD1 (6 bases). CDR1 and CDR2 from the germline V gene are SEHNR and FQNEAQ (reference sequence). The CDR3 has 16 amino acids. V was cut by 1 base and J by 2 bases, with 13 bases left in between.

The chain links TRBV5-4 to TRBJ2-1; the D is unclear. V gave up 1 base and J gave up 13 bases, with 12 bases separating them. This CDR3 has 12 amino acids. Germline V gene data show CDR1 as SGHNT and CDR2 as YYREEE (reference sequence). The CDR3 sequence: CASSLLVGPQFF. DNA for the CDR3: TGTGCCAGCAGCTTGTTGGTCGGGCCCCAGTTCTTC.

The chain has TRBV6-5 and TRBJ2-3; D is possibly TRBD2 (6 bases). Germline V gene data show CDR1 as MNHEY and CDR2 as SVGAGI. The V gene lost 9 bases and the J gene lost 6 bases, with 22 bases spanning the gap. This CDR3 is built from 15 residues. CDR3 protein: CARGVRSGGRDTQYF. Here the CDR3 DNA reads TGTGCCAGAGGCGTGAGGAGCGGAGGGAGGGATACGCAGTATTTT.

The rearrangement uses TRBV5-1 and TRBJ1-4, with D possibly matching TRBD1 (5 bases). Germline CDR1 SGHRS, CDR2 YFSETQ. Trimming took 3 bases from V and 8 from J, leaving 17 bases between them. CDR3 length equals 15 residues. The CDR3 DNA reads TGCGCCAGCAGCTCTACAGGTGGGCTTGGGGAAAAACTGTTTTTT. It is translated as CASSSTGGLGEKLFF. Drawing the rest from reference TRBV5-1 and TRBJ1-4, the complete variable domain is KAGVTQTPRYLIKTRGQQVTLSCSPISGHRSVSWYQQTPGQGLQFLFEYFSETQRNKGNFPGRFSGRQFSNSRSEMNVSTLELGDSALYLCASSSTGGLGEKLFFGSGTQLSVL.

The chain joins TRBV3-1 (or the pseudogene TRBV3-2) to TRBJ1-1; tentative D call: TRBD1 (6 bases). V was pared by 5 bases and J by 2 bases, with 12 bases between. CDR3 length: 14 residues. CDR1 and CDR2 from the germline V gene are LGHDT and YNNKEL (reference sequence). The CDR3 loop reads CASSFRQENTEAFF. The CDR3, as DNA: TGTGCCAGCAGCTTCCGACAGGAAAACACTGAAGCTTTCTTT.

The V and J genes are TRBV6-5 and TRBJ1-1; D unclear. This CDR3 comprises 13 residues. The V end was cut by 6 bases, the J end by 4 bases, with 12 bases between. The germline V gene has CDR1 MNHEY and CDR2 SVGAGI. Here the CDR3 reads CASSQTRGTEAFF. The CDR3 coding sequence is TGTGCCAGCAGCCAGACACGGGGCACTGAAGCTTTCTTT.

The J gene is TRBJ2-2, the V gene TRBV10-2; D might be TRBD2 (6 bases). V shed 11 bases and J shed 3 bases, with 22 bases lying between them. Germline V gene lookup returns CDR1 WSHSY and CDR2 SAAADI. There are 16 residues in the CDR3. CDR3 region: CAGSRTTSGDTGELFF. CDR3 bases: TGCGCCGGCTCCCGGACTACCTCGGGGGACACCGGGGAGCTGTTTTTT.

The chain links TRBV29-1 to TRBJ2-1; weak D call: TRBD2 (5 bases). This CDR3 spans 11 amino acids. The V and J ends lost 7 bases and 10 bases respectively, with 14 bases between them. Germline V gene data show CDR1 as SQVTM and CDR2 as ANQGSEA. The CDR3 sequence: CSAHSGYEQFF. The CDR3 DNA reads as TGCAGCGCACACAGCGGTTACGAGCAGTTCTTC.

This chain joins TRBV24-1 and TRBJ2-3; maybe TRBD1 (6 bases). Trimming removed 5 bases from V and 3 bases from J, with 26 bases in between. Germline assignment: CDR1 KGHDR and CDR2 SFDVKD. This CDR3 is 19 amino acids long. In DNA form, the CDR3 reads TGTGCCACCAGTGGGCCACCACCTCGGCAGGGGCGAAGGACAGATACGCAGTATTTT. It codes for CATSGPPPRQGRRTDTQYF.

This chain joins TRBV9 and TRBJ2-6; 9 bases map to TRBD1. Germline-derived CDR1 and CDR2 are SGDLS and YYNGEE. J was trimmed by 2 bases and V by 3 bases; bases with no gene match: 9. The CDR3 consists of 18 residues. The CDR3 region is CASSGNLGTGTGANVLTF. CDR3 in DNA: TGTGCCAGCAGCGGAAACCTAGGGACAGGGACTGGGGCCAACGTCCTGACTTTC.

This rearrangement joins TRBV20-1 to TRBJ2-1; D uncertain. This CDR3 is 11 amino acids long. Germline loops: CDR1 DFQATT, CDR2 SNEGSKA (reference sequence). Trimming took off 0 bases at V and 8 bases at J, with 5 bases between the two ends. The CDR3 reads CSARDRDEQFF. Written as DNA, the CDR3 is TGCAGTGCTAGAGATCGGGATGAGCAGTTCTTC.

This chain links TRBV7-2 with TRBJ1-4; D is undetermined. The CDR3 extends over 15 amino acids. Trimming stripped 1 base from V and 4 bases from J, with 10 bases between. CDR1 SGHTA and CDR2 FQGNSA come from the germline V gene. The CDR3 DNA is TGTGCCAGCAGCTTAGATATCAGGAATAATGAAAAACTGTTTTTT. Translating gives CASSLDIRNNEKLFF. Using reference TRBV7-2 and TRBJ1-4 for the parts outside the CDR3, the full variable domain is GAGVSQSPSNKVTEKGKDVELRCDPISGHTALYWYRQSLGQGLEFLIYFQGNSAPDKSGLPSDRFSAERTGGSVSTLTIQRTQQEDSAVYLCASSLDIRNNEKLFFGSGTQLSVL.

This clone has just one count. The chain employs TRBV11-2 and TRBJ1-5; weak D call: TRBD1 (6 bases). The V end lost 7 bases, the J end lost 9 bases, and 19 bases lay between the germline ends. CDR3 length: 14 amino acids. Germline V gives CDR1 SGHAT, CDR2 FQNNGV. CDR3 sequence: CASTGGGLGGPQHF. In DNA, the CDR3 is TGTGCCAGCACCGGGGGGGGCCTAGGAGGGCCCCAGCATTTT.

This rearrangement joins TRBV25-1 to TRBJ1-5; D gene uncertain. V gave up 2 bases and J gave up 2 bases, with 16 bases separating them. Germline CDR1 MGHDK, CDR2 SYGVNS. This CDR3 has 17 residues. The DNA of the CDR3 is TGTGCCAGCAGTGAAGATGGGTTTTCAAGCTGCAATCAGCCCCAGCATTTT. Its translation: CASSEDGFSSCNQPQHF.

The rearrangement joins TRBV28 to TRBJ1-1; D is undetermined. Germline CDR1 MDHEN, CDR2 SYDVKM. V gave up 3 bases and J gave up 4 bases, with 12 bases separating them. This CDR3 is 14 amino acids long. The CDR3 loop is CASSFARQITEAFF. Here the CDR3 DNA reads TGTGCCAGCAGTTTCGCTCGTCAGATCACTGAAGCTTTCTTT.

This clone came up once. J is TRBJ2-3 and V is TRBV7-2; 10 nucleotides match TRBD2. Germline trimming cut 5 bases from V and 3 bases from J; bases unmatched to any gene: 8. Per germline, CDR1 SGHTA and CDR2 FQGNSA. The length of the CDR3 is 16 residues. The CDR3 nucleotides are TGTGCCAGCAGCGGAGCCGGGACTAGCGTTACAGATACGCAGTATTTT. Translating gives CASSGAGTSVTDTQYF.

V usage is TRBV6-6 and J usage is TRBJ2-1; D is tentatively TRBD1 or TRBD2 (5 bases each). The V and J ends lost 9 bases and 8 bases respectively, with 23 bases between them. Germline V gene sequence: CDR1 MNHNY, CDR2 SVGAGI (reference sequence). CDR3 length: 15 residues. CDR3 in amino acids: CASNEVGWGSHEQFF. The CDR3 DNA is TGTGCCAGTAATGAGGTGGGTTGGGGGTCGCATGAGCAGTTCTTC.

The V and J genes are TRBV24-1 and TRBJ2-1; TRBD1 matches 9 bases. Trimming took 6 bases from V and 7 from J; bases not matched to a gene: 9. Germline assignment: CDR1 KGHDR and CDR2 SFDVKD. The CDR3 runs to 15 residues. CDR3: CATSKPGQGMNEQFF. The CDR3, as DNA: TGTGCCACCAGTAAACCGGGACAGGGAATGAATGAGCAGTTCTTC.

The chain joins TRBV19 to TRBJ1-1; D call uncertain. V gave up 4 bases and J gave up 2 bases, with 11 bases separating them. Germline V gene lookup returns CDR1 LNHDA and CDR2 SQIVND (reference sequence). CDR3 length: 14 amino acids. The chain's CDR3 is CASSRQAINTEAFF. DNA for the CDR3: TGTGCCAGTAGTAGGCAGGCAATCAACACTGAAGCTTTCTTT.

This chain uses TRBV19 with TRBJ2-7; possible D gene TRBD1, 7 bases. V shed 5 bases and J shed 6 bases, with 20 bases lying between them. Germline lookup yields CDR1 LNHDA and CDR2 SQIVND (reference sequence). This CDR3 comprises 15 residues. The CDR3 loop is CASSLLQGSGREQYF. The CDR3 bases are TGTGCCAGTAGTCTACTACAGGGGAGCGGGCGCGAGCAGTACTTC. The full variable domain, its missing parts supplied by reference TRBV19 and TRBJ2-7, is DGGITQSPKYLFRKEGQNVTLSCEQNLNHDAMYWYRQDPGQGLRLIYYSQIVNDFQKGDIAEGYSVSREKKESFPLTVTSAQKNPTAFYLCASSLLQGSGREQYFGPGTRLTVT.

Points on this clone: One end of the junction does not line up with germline, which may come from a read error. The chain joins TRBV28 to TRBJ1-2, with TRBD1 identical over 9 bases. Germline V gives CDR1 MDHEN, CDR2 SYDVKM. CDR3 length equals 11 residues. CDR3 loop: CETGGDYGYTF. The CDR3 region has the DNA TGCGAAACAGGGGGCGACTATGGCTACACCTTC.